This T cell receptor beta chain is from a study of tumor and adjacent non-tumor tissue in lung cancer. Study-wide background: Samples averaged roughly 4 million productive TCRbeta reads each.

The template was RNA from unsorted bulk tissue. CDR1 is SGHVS, CDR2 FQNEAQ, per germline. V lost 4 bases and J lost 5; bases outside the gene matches: 7. The CDR3 spans 14 residues. Worth noting for this clonotype: Its specificity is not known.

TCRbeta libraries were built with three rounds of nested PCR, modified from ARM-PCR. Via MiXCR, TCRdb re-called the multiplex PCR reads, giving one row per CDR3 protein. Of 95,000 to 150,000 distinct CDR3 sequences listed, roughly 67% are singletons. General study points: In normal lung, the top 100 clones were significantly more dominant than in tumor. Tumor tissue had significantly higher TCR diversity than normal lung. Patients with more diverse tumor TCRs had worse survival.

This TCR derives from a man in his thirties or forties with non-small cell lung cancer. What was sequenced was lung tumor tissue. The chain employs TRBV7-8 and TRBJ2-5; 7 bases line up with TRBD1. The CDR3 DNA is TGTGCCAGCAGCTCCCGGACAGGCCATGAGACCCAGTACTTC. Translated: CASSSRTGHETQYF.